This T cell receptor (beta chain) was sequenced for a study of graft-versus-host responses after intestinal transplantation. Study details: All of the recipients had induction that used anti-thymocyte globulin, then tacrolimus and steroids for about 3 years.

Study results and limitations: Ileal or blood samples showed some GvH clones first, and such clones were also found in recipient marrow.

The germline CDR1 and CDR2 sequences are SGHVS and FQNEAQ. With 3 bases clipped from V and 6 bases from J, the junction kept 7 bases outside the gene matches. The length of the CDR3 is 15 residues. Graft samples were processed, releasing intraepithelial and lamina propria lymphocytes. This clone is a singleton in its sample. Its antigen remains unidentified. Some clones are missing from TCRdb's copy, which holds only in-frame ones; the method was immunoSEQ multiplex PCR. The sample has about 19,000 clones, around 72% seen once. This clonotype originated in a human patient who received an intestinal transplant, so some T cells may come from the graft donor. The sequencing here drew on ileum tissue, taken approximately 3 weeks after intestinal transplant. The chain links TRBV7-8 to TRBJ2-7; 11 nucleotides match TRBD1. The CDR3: CASSFLRTGGSEQYF. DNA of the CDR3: TGTGCCAGCAGCTTTCTTCGGACAGGGGGCTCCGAGCAGTACTTC. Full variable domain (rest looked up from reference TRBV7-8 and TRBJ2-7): GAGVSQSPRYKVAKRGQDVALRCDPISGHVSLFWYQQALGQGPEFLTYFQNEAQLDKSGLPSDRFFAERPEGSVSTLKIQRTQQEDSAVYLCASSFLRTGGSEQYFGPGTRLTVT.